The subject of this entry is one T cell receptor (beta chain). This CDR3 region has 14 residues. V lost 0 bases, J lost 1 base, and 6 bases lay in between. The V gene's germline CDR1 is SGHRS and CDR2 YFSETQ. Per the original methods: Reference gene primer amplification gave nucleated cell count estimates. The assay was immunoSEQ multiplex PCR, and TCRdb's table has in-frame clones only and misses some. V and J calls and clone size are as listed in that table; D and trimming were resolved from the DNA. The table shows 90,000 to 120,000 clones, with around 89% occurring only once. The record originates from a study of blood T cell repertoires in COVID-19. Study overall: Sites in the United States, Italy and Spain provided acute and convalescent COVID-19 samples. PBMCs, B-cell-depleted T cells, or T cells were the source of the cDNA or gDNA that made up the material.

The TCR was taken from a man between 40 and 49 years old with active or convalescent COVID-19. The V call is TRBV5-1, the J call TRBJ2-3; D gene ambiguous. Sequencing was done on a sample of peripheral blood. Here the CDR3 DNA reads TGCGCCAGCAGCTTGGAGGCGGGCACAGATACGCAGTATTTT. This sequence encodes CASSLEAGTDTQYF.